This T cell receptor beta chain was identified in a study of a mutant IDH1 vaccine in newly diagnosed glioma. A word on this clone: Its antigen is unidentified.

The protocol was immunoSEQ multiplex PCR, while the TCRdb copy is restricted to in-frame clones and leaves out a portion. The table includes some 42,000 clones, about 80% detected once. The CDR3 has 16 amino acids. Germline CDR1 SGHNT, CDR2 YYREEE (reference sequence). The junction had 8 bases not matched to a gene; V was cut back by 4 bases and J by 4 bases. Time point of the sample: week 47, end of study. A 20-mer mutant IDH1 peptide at 300 ug was injected subcutaneously with topical imiquimod. The material sequenced was PBMCs, taken from a glioma patient whose treatment included an IDH1 peptide vaccine. The rearrangement uses TRBV5-4 and TRBJ1-6; TRBD1 aligns across 7 bases. This TCR derives from a man younger than 30 with glioma. Some clones in this sample may be carry-over from other donors' samples. The CDR3 spells CASSPPGQPYNSPLHF. For the CDR3, the DNA is TGTGCCAGCAGCCCACCGGGACAGCCTTATAATTCACCCCTCCACTTT.